The TCR beta chain under discussion was sequenced for a study of control samples from healthy donors and cancer patients. This clone was seen just once. The method was immunoSEQ multiplex PCR; TCRdb's version includes in-frame clones alone and lacks a portion of them. Here the sample spans over 65,000 clones, 94% being singletons. This clonotype was obtained from a woman aged 40 to 49 in good health. The sequenced material came from blood.

The DNA of the CDR3 is TGTGCCAGCAGTGGAACAGGGTATAATTCCGATGAAAAACTGTTTTTT. It codes for CASSGTGYNSDEKLFF. The chain joins TRBV2 to TRBJ1-4; D perhaps matches TRBD1 (6 bases). CDR3 length equals 16 residues. The V and J ends lost 4 bases and 6 bases respectively, with 18 bases between them. Germline CDR1 is SNHLY and CDR2 is FYNNEI.